This TCR beta chain was retrieved from a study of blood T cells in healthy people across ages. Study conclusions and caveats: Older individuals had lower TCR beta diversity per million T cells (the decline was roughly linear). Diversity estimates drawn from one million T cells were deemed underestimates.

Details on this clonotype: Its antigen is undetermined.

Donors were healthy Caucasian individuals from Russia aged about 6 to 95. The authors ran a second PCR of 7 to 11 cycles using a sample-barcoded 5' primer and a J-beta primer mix. All samples gave at least 3 million CDR3-containing paired-end reads. In TCRdb, the 5' RACE reads were re-called with MiXCR into one record per CDR3 protein. The sample contains roughly 500,000 distinct CDR3 sequences, approximately 25% of which appear only once. The germline V gene has CDR1 MNHEY and CDR2 SVGAGI. V was trimmed by 2 bases and J by 5 bases, leaving 21 bases between them. The CDR3 covers 17 residues. This TCR was recovered from a woman aged 70-85 years in good health. Material: blood. This rearrangement joins TRBV6-5 to TRBJ2-5, with D maybe TRBD2 (7 bases). Here the CDR3 reads CASSYVDGGQRMETQYF. CDR3 nucleotide sequence: TGTGCCAGCAGTTACGTCGACGGGGGGCAGAGGATGGAGACCCAGTACTTC.